This is a list of T cell receptor beta chains from one sample in a study of cytomegalovirus exposure and HLA in healthy donors. Profiling relied on immunoSEQ multiplex PCR, and the TCRdb table lists in-frame clones only, not all of them. The table has approximately 100,000 clones, 75% to 80% seen once; the top ten hold about 5.3%. The sample comprised PBMCs. These TCRs come from a man aged 55 to 70 in good health and CMV-seropositive. Each CDR3 is given with its conserved first and last residue. D genes are given only for firm matches. Rows give clone size only sometimes, using once, few, many, or a class for an expanded clone.

TRBJ1-3 TRBD1 NA TRBV7-9 CASSLEARGRGNTIYF TGTGCCAGCAGCTTAGAGGCCAGGGGGCGCGGAAACACCATATATTTT
TRBJ2-3 NA few TRBV5-1 CASSLDGGGSDTQYF TGCGCCAGCAGCTTGGACGGGGGAGGTTCAGATACGCAGTATTTT
TRBJ2-2 NA few TRBV10-2 CASSPRSNTGELFF TGCGCCAGCAGCCCGCGTTCGAACACCGGGGAGCTGTTTTTT
TRBJ2-7 TRBD1 NA TRBV5-1 CASSNRGTYEQYF TGCGCCAGCAGCAACAGGGGGACATACGAGCAGTACTTC
TRBJ1-1 TRBD1 NA TRBV9 CASSAGDSLNTEAFF TGTGCCAGCAGCGCCGGGGACAGTTTGAACACTGAAGCTTTCTTT
TRBJ2-7 NA NA TRBV5-1 CASSPSLGTTYEQYF TGCGCCAGCAGCCCTTCTCTAGGAACCACCTACGAGCAGTACTTC
TRBJ2-3 TRBD2 NA TRBV4-3 CASSQDVPRTSGARDTQYF TGCGCCAGCAGCCAAGATGTCCCTAGGACTAGCGGTGCTCGGGATACGCAGTATTTT
TRBJ2-5 TRBD2 NA TRBV6-1 CASSGQGLADQETQYF TGTGCCAGCAGTGGTCAGGGACTAGCGGACCAAGAGACCCAGTACTTC
TRBJ2-1 NA NA TRBV7-9 CSSSLADIAFF TGTTCCAGCAGCTTAGCCGACATCGCCTTCTTC
TRBJ1-1 NA NA TRBV15 CATSRPRQSLEAFF TGTGCCACCAGCAGACCGCGACAGAGTCTGGAAGCTTTCTTT
TRBJ2-5 NA NA TRBV5-4 CASSVDRQETQYF TGTGCCAGCAGCGTCGACAGACAAGAGACCCAGTACTTC
TRBJ2-7 NA NA TRBV6-1 CATIGGTALYEQYF TGTGCCACCATAGGAGGGACAGCCCTCTACGAGCAGTACTTC
TRBJ1-2 NA NA TRBV29-1 CSVAARGRQHGYTF TGCAGCGTTGCCGCGCGGGGAAGACAGCATGGCTACACCTTC
TRBJ1-1 NA few TRBV6-6 CASSYDGGGTEAFF TGTGCCAGCAGTTACGATGGGGGGGGAACTGAAGCTTTCTTT
TRBJ2-6 NA NA TRBV19 CASTQGVAGANVLTF TGTGCCAGTACACAGGGTGTCGCTGGGGCCAACGTCCTGACTTTC
TRBJ1-1 TRBD1 NA TRBV11-2 CASSQPVRTGRAFF TGTGCCAGCAGCCAACCGGTACGGACAGGGAGAGCTTTCTTT
TRBJ1-4 NA once TRBV15 CATSRDGILNEKLFF TGTGCCACCAGCAGAGATGGAATACTAAATGAAAAACTGTTTTTT
TRBJ1-2 TRBD1 NA TRBV5-5 CASSLGNRGPSGYGYTF TGTGCCAGCAGCTTGGGTAACAGGGGGCCCTCTGGCTATGGCTACACCTTC
TRBJ2-3 TRBD2 NA TRBV11-2 CASSPIAGADTQYF TGTGCCAGCAGCCCGATAGCGGGGGCAGATACGCAGTATTTT
TRBJ1-2 NA NA TRBV5-4 CASSSRQASNYGYTF TGTGCCAGCAGCTCCCGACAAGCATCTAACTATGGCTACACCTTC
TRBJ1-5 NA NA TRBV28 CASSVSGLYQPQHF TGTGCCAGCAGCGTATCGGGTCTCTATCAGCCCCAGCATTTT
TRBJ2-1 TRBD1 NA TRBV6-5 CASLPTGTGGNEQFF TGTGCCAGCTTACCGACCGGGACAGGGGGCAATGAGCAGTTCTTC
TRBJ2-7 NA NA TRBV6-5 CASRRDFRGEYEQYF TGTGCCAGCAGAAGGGACTTCCGAGGGGAATACGAGCAGTACTTC
TRBJ2-2 TRBD2 NA TRBV7-8 CASSPLAGVTTGELFF TGTGCCAGCAGCCCCCTAGCGGGGGTCACCACCGGGGAGCTGTTTTTT
TRBJ1-1 NA once TRBV28 CASSLLSTVGEAFF TGTGCCAGCAGTTTATTGTCGACAGTCGGTGAAGCTTTCTTT
TRBJ2-5 TRBD2 NA TRBV2 CASIGTSGVVGETQYF TGTGCCAGCATTGGGACTAGCGGGGTCGTTGGGGAGACCCAGTACTTC
TRBJ1-2 TRBD1 NA TRBV16 CASSRETGVGNYGYTF TGTGCCAGCAGCCGAGAGACAGGGGTGGGGAACTATGGCTACACCTTC
TRBJ2-5 NA NA TRBV10-3 CAIGAVQETQYF TGTGCCATCGGCGCGGTCCAAGAGACCCAGTACTTC
TRBJ1-3 NA NA TRBV5-1 CASSAAKDRSHSSGNTIYF TGCGCCAGCAGCGCGGCCAAAGACCGAAGTCATAGCTCTGGAAACACCATATATTTT
TRBJ1-5 NA NA TRBV5-8 CASSLGGVGPQHF TGTGCCAGCAGCTTGGGGGGGGTTGGGCCCCAGCATTTT
TRBJ1-5 TRBD1 NA TRBV5-1 CASSLGTGGFFNQPQHF TGCGCCAGCAGCTTGGGGACAGGGGGCTTTTTCAATCAGCCCCAGCATTTT
TRBJ2-7 NA NA TRBV6-5 CASSPTGYEQYF TGTGCCAGCAGCCCCACCGGGTATGAGCAGTACTTC
TRBJ1-1 TRBD1 NA TRBV28 CASTSTGDRTEAFF TGTGCCAGCACCTCCACAGGGGATCGCACTGAAGCTTTCTTT
TRBJ2-7 TRBD1 NA TRBV2 CASSERGRIHEQYF TGTGCCAGCAGTGAAAGGGGGCGAATCCACGAGCAGTACTTC
TRBJ1-6 TRBD1 NA TRBV7-6 CASSLGGTGLSSYNSPLHF TGTGCCAGCAGCTTAGGAGGGACAGGTCTGAGCTCCTATAATTCACCCCTCCACTTT
TRBJ1-1 TRBD1 once TRBV18 CASYRGQGSTEAFF TGTGCCAGCTACCGGGGACAGGGGAGCACTGAAGCTTTCTTT
TRBJ2-4 NA NA TRBV28 CASSIGAKNIQYF TGTGCCAGCTCCATCGGAGCCAAAAACATTCAGTACTTC
TRBJ1-1 TRBD1 NA TRBV10-2 CASSYPPRGAEAFF TGCGCCAGCAGTTACCCCCCCAGGGGGGCTGAAGCTTTCTTT
TRBJ1-3 NA NA TRBV9 CASSAPSLSGNTIYF TGTGCCAGCAGCGCCCCTTCCCTTTCTGGAAACACCATATATTTT